These 8 T cell receptor beta chains were sequenced from one sample in a study of regulatory T cells in long-lasting Graves disease. CDR3-region Arm-PCR and iRepertoire HTBI primers produced the TCR beta libraries. From the multiplex PCR reads, TCRdb called clonotypes with MiXCR, one entry per CDR3 protein. Of about 470,000 distinct CDR3 sequences listed, 20% to 25% are singletons. Described time point: persistent/refractory GD, antithyroid drugs over 5 years with positive TRAb. The TCR library was prepared using RNA isolated from PBMCs. Sequencing was performed on peripheral blood mononuclear cells (PBMCs), taken when the disease was refractory, from a patient treated with antithyroid drugs. Source of these receptors: a female donor with Graves disease.

Worth noting for this clonotype: This clone may be a read error of a much larger clone one base away. The conserved closing phenylalanine or tryptophan is absent in this CDR3, likely reflecting a read error. The chain joins TRBV7-6 to TRBJ1-6, with a tentative D call TRBD1 (6 bases). Germline loops: CDR1 SGHVS, CDR2 FNYEAQ. The germline V and J ends were trimmed by 5 bases and 8 bases, with 10 bases remaining between them. The CDR3 is 13 residues long. Written as DNA, the CDR3 is TGTGCCAGCAGCACGACAGGCTATTCACCCCTCCACCTT. As protein: CASSTTGYSPLHL.

In its sample, this clonotype was seen many times. This rearrangement joins TRBV3-1 to TRBJ2-5; D possibly corresponds to TRBD1 (6 bases). CDR3 length: 13 residues. Germline V CDR1 and CDR2: LGHDT, YNNKEL (reference sequence). Between the trimmed V and J ends, which lost 3 bases and 1 base, there was a span of 6 bases. The DNA for the CDR3 is TGTGCCAGCAGCCAGGGGGCCCAAGAGACCCAGTACTTC. Protein: CASSQGAQETQYF.

This chain links TRBV6-5 with TRBJ2-7, with D unclear. The V end lost 0 bases, the J end lost 4 bases, and 7 bases lay between the germline ends. CDR3 length: 13 amino acids. The germline gives CDR1 MNHEY, CDR2 SVGAGI. For the CDR3, the DNA is TGTGCCAGCAGTTACTCGAATCCGTACGAGCAGTACTTC. Its protein product is CASSYSNPYEQYF.

The chain has TRBV27 and TRBJ2-1, with no clear D. The CDR3 is 16 amino acids. From germline, CDR1 is MNHEY and CDR2 SMNVEV (reference sequence). Trimming cost V 0 bases and J 3 bases, with 12 bases left between them. Written as DNA, the CDR3 is TGTGCCAGCAGTTTATCGGTGAACTCCATCTACAATGAGCAGTTCTTC. Amino acids: CASSLSVNSIYNEQFF.

As regards this clonotype: A read error may explain this, as a much larger clone is one base away. The chain carries TRBV6-2 or TRBV6-3 and TRBJ2-2; 7 positions agree with TRBD1. V was pared by 2 bases and J by 5 bases, with 11 bases of the junction left unmatched. The CDR3 sequence is 17 residues long. Germline assignment: CDR1 MNHEY and CDR2 SVGEGT. The CDR3 loop is CASSYETGPAYTGELFF. The CDR3 bases are TGTGCCAGCAGTTACGAGACAGGGCCCGCTTATACCGGGGAGCTGTTTTTT.

The CDR3 nucleotides read TGTGCCAGCAGTTTAAAGGGCAAGAGCAATCAGCCCCAGCATTTT. Translation: CASSLKGKSNQPQHF. The rearrangement joins TRBV27 to TRBJ1-5; D remains ambiguous. CDR3 length equals 15 residues. CDR1 and CDR2 from the germline V gene are MNHEY and SMNVEV (reference sequence). V was shortened by 2 bases and J by 1 base, with 9 bases between the two germline ends.

This clonotype has a handful of counts. The V gene is TRBV28, the J gene TRBJ2-1; TRBD2 agrees at 8 bases. Per germline, CDR1 MDHEN and CDR2 SYDVKM. This CDR3 comprises 16 residues. The J segment lost 0 bases and the V segment lost 4 bases, leaving 5 bases of the junction unmatched. The CDR3 protein is CASSSPGLDSYNEQFF. CDR3 sequence (DNA): TGTGCCAGCAGTTCCCCGGGACTAGACTCCTACAATGAGCAGTTCTTC.

Only a few counts were recorded for this clonotype. V and J are TRBV6-5 and TRBJ2-7; D unclear. The germline V gene has CDR1 MNHEY and CDR2 SVGAGI. V lost 0 bases and J lost 1, with 7 bases in between. The CDR3 loop spans 14 amino acids. The CDR3 DNA is TGTGCCAGCAGTTACTCTGCGGAGTCCTACGAGCAGTACTTC. It yields the protein CASSYSAESYEQYF.